This T cell receptor beta chain was retrieved from a study of blood T cell repertoires in COVID-19. Study-wide background: The origin of the acute and convalescent COVID-19 samples was the United States, Italy and Spain. The analysed material was cDNA or gDNA that came from T cells, B-cell-depleted T cells, or PBMCs.

There are 18 residues in the CDR3. The germline V gene encodes CDR1 LGHDT and CDR2 YNNKEL (reference sequence). Germline trimming cut 1 base from V and 4 bases from J; bases unmatched to any gene: 10. Source study methods: Estimation of nucleated cell counts relied on the amplification of reference gene primers. TCRdb's table, derived via immunoSEQ multiplex PCR, lists solely in-frame clones and lacks some. The V and J calls and clone size come from that table; D and trimming were worked out from the DNA. The top ten hold 6.9% of the sample, which has 250,000 to 300,000 clones, more than 70% seen once.

This TCR came from a woman in her 30s who had recovered from COVID-19. The sample was peripheral blood. The genes are TRBV3-1 (or the pseudogene TRBV3-2) and TRBJ2-7; 13 bases agree with TRBD2. CDR3 loop: CASSQVVRLAGGQYEQYF. The CDR3 region has the DNA TGTGCCAGCAGCCAAGTAGTCAGACTAGCGGGGGGCCAGTACGAGCAGTACTTC.